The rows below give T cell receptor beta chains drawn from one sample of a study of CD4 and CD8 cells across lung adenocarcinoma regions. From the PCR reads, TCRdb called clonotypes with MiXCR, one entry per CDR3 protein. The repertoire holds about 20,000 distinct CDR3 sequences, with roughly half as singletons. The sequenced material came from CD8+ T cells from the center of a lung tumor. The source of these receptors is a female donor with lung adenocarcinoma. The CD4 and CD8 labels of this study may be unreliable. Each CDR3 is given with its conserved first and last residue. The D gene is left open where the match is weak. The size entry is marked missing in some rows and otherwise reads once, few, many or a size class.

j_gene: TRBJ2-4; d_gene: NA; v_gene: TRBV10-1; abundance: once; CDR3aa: CAGTGQRDKNIQYF; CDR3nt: TGCGCCGGCACGGGGCAGAGAGACAAAAACATTCAGTACTTC
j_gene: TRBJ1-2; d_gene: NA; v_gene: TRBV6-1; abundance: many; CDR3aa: CASTPDRRVELYGYTF; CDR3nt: TGTGCCAGCACCCCTGACAGGCGGGTTGAACTTTATGGCTACACCTTC
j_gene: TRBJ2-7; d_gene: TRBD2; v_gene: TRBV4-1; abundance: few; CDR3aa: CASSERLAGGAEQYF; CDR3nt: TGCGCCAGCAGTGAACGACTAGCGGGAGGCGCCGAGCAGTACTTC
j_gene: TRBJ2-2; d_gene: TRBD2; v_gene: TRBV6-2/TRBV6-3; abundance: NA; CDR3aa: CASSYTSGRAITGELFF; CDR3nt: TGTGCCAGCAGTTACACTAGCGGGAGGGCGATCACCGGGGAGCTGTTTTTT
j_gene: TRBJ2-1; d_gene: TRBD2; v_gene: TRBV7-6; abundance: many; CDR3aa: CASSRTSGGNNEQFF; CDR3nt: TGTGCCAGCAGCAGAACTAGCGGGGGTAACAATGAGCAGTTCTTC
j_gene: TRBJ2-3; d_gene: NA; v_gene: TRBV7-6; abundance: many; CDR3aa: CARFGGGTRDTDTQYF; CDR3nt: TGTGCCAGGTTCGGGGGCGGAACGAGGGACACAGATACGCAGTATTTT
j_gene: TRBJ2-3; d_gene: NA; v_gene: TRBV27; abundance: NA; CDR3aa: CASRAQETQYF; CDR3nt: TGTGCCAGCCGTGCTCAAGAGACGCAGTATTTC
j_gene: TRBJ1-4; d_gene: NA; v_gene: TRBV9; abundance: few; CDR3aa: CASSVGGWRGEKLFF; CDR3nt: TGTGCCAGCAGCGTCGGAGGTTGGAGGGGTGAAAAACTGTTTTTT
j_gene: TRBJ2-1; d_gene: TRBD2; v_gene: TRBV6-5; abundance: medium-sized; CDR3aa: CASSLVVAGYNEQFF; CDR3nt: TGTGCCAGCAGCCTCGTGGTAGCGGGATACAATGAGCAGTTCTTC
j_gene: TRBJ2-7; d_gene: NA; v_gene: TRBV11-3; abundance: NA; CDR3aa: CATGLGAKNTQYF; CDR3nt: TGTGCCACGGGGCTGGGAGCCAAAAACACGCAGTACTTC
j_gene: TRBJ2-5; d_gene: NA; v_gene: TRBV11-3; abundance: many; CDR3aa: CASSLGGGNQETQYF; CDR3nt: TGTGCCAGCAGCTTAGGAGGCGGGAATCAAGAGACCCAGTACTTC
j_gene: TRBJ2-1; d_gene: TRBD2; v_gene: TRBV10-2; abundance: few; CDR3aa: CASSLAGGSSYNEQFF; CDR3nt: TGCGCCAGCAGCCTAGCGGGGGGGAGCTCCTACAATGAGCAGTTCTTC
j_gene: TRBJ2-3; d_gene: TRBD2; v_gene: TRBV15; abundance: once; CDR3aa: CATSRASREALTDTQYF; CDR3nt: TGTGCCACCAGCAGAGCATCTCGGGAGGCCTTAACAGATACGCAGTATTTT
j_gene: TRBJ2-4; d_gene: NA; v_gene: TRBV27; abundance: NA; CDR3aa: CASRLLDKDMQYF; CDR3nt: TGCGCCTCGAGGCTGCTTGACAAAGACATGCAGTATTTC
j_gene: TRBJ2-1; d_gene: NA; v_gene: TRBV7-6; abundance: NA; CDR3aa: CAGSATTRELFF; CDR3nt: TGTGCGGGCAGTGCGACAACCAGGGAGCTGTTCTTC
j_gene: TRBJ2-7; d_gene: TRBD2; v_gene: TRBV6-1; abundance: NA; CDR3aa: CASRTSGSSYEQYF; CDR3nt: TGTGCCAGTAGGACTAGCGGAAGCTCCTACGAGCAGTACTTC
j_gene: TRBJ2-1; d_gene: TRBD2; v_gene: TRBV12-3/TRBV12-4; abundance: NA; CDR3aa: CASSRGTSGYNEQFF; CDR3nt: TGTGCCAGCAGTCGAGGGACTAGCGGATACAATGAGCAGTTCTTC
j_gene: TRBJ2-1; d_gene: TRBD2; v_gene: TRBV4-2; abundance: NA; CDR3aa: CASSHPGTSVNEQFF; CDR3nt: TGTGCCAGCAGCCACCCCGGGACTAGCGTCAATGAGCAGTTCTTC
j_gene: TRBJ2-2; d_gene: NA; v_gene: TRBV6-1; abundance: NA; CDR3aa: CASSETIAVLGTGELFF; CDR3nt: TGTGCCAGCAGTGAAACGATAGCCGTCCTTGGCACCGGGGAGCTGTTTTTT
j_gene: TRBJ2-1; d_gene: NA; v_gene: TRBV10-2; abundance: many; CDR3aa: CASMREGSNEQFF; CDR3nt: TGCGCCAGCATGCGGGAAGGCAGCAATGAGCAGTTCTTC
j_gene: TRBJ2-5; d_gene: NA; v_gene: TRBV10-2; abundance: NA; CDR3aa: CAGGTGGRYTETQYF; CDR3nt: TGCGCCGGGGGTACGGGGGGCCGGTACACAGAGACCCAGTACTTC
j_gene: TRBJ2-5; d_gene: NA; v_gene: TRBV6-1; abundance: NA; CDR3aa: CASRPPGVETQYF; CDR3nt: TGTGCCAGCCGGCCCCCGGGGGTCGAGACCCAGTACTTC
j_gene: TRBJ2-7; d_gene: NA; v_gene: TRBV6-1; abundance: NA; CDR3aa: CASTGRIPGQYF; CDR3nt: TGTGCCAGCACCGGGCGGATACCGGGGCAGTACTTC
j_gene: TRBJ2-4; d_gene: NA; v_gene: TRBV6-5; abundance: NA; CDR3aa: CARVEWLGAKNIQYF; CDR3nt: TGTGCCCGCGTTGAGTGGCTGGGAGCCAAAAACATTCAGTACTTC
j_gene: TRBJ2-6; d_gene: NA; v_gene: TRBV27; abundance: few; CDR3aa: CASSSGTFSGANVLTF; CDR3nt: TGTGCCAGCAGTTCCGGAACTTTCTCTGGGGCCAACGTCCTGACTTTC